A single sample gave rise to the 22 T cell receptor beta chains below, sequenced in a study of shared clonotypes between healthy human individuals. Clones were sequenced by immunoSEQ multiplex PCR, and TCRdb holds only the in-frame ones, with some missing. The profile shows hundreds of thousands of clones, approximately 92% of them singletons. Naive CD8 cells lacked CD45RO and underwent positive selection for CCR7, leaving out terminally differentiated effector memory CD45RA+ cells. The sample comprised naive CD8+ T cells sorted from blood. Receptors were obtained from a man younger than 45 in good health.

CDR3 bases: TGTGCCAGCAGCCCCGAAACCTACAATGAGCAGTTCTTC. Residues: CASSPETYNEQFF. This chain joins TRBV7-2 and TRBJ2-1; D unclear. The V gene's germline CDR1 is SGHTA and CDR2 FQGNSA. V was clipped by 5 bases and J by 2 bases, with 7 bases between them. CDR3 length: 13 residues.

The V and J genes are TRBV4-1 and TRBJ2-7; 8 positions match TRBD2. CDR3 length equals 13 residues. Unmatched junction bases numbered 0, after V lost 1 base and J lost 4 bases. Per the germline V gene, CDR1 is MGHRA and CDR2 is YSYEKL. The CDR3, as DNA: TGCGCCAGCAGCCAAGCTAGCGGGTACGAGCAGTACTTC. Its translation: CASSQASGYEQYF.

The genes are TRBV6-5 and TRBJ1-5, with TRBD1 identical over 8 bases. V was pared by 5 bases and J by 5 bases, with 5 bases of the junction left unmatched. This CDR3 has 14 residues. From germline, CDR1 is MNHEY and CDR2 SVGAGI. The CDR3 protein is CASSRGQGHQPQHF. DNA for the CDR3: TGTGCCAGCAGTCGCGGACAGGGTCATCAGCCCCAGCATTTT.

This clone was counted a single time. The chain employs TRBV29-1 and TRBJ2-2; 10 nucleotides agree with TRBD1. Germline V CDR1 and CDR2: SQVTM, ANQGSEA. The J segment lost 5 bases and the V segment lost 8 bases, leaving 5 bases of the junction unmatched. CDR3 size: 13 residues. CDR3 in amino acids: CSTGTGVTGELFF. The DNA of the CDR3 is TGCAGCACCGGGACAGGGGTAACCGGGGAGCTGTTTTTT.

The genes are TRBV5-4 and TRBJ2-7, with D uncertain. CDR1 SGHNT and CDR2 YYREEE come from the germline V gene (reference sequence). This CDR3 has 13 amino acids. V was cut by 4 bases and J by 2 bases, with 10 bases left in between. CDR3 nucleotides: TGTGCCAGCAGCCCCTCTCCTACCTACGAGCAGTACTTC. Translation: CASSPSPTYEQYF.

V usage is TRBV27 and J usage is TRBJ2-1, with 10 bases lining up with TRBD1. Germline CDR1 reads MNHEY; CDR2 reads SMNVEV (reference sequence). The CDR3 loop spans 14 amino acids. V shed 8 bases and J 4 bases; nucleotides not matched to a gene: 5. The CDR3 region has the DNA TGTGCCAGCGGGGGACAGGGGACATACAATGAGCAGTTCTTC. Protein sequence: CASGGQGTYNEQFF.

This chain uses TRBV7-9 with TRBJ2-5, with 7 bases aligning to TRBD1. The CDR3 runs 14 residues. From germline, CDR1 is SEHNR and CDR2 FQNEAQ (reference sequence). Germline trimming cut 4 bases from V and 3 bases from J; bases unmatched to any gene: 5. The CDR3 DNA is TGTGCCAGCAGCTCGTACAGGGGCGAAGAGACCCAGTACTTC. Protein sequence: CASSSYRGEETQYF. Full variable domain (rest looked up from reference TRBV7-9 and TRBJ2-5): DTGVSQNPRHKITKRGQNVTFRCDPISEHNRLYWYRQTLGQGPEFLTYFQNEAQLEKSRLLSDRFSAERPKGSFSTLEIQRTEQGDSAMYLCASSSYRGEETQYFGPGTRLLVL.

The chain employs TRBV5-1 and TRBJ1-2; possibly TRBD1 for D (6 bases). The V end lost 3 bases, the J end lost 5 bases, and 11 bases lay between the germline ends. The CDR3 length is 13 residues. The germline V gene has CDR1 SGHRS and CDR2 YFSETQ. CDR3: CASSSDRIYGYTF. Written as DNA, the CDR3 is TGCGCCAGCAGCTCGGACAGAATATATGGCTACACCTTC.

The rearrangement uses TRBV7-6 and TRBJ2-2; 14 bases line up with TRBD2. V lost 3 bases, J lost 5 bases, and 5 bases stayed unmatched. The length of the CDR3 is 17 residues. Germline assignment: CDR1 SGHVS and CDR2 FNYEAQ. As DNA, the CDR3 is TGTGCCAGCAGCTTTGGGACTAGCGGGAGTCATACCGGGGAGCTGTTTTTT. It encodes CASSFGTSGSHTGELFF.

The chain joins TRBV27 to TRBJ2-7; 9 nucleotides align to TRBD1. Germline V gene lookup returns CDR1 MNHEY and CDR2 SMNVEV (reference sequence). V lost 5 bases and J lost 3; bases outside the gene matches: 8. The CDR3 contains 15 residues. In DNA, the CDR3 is TGTGCCAGCAGTCCAGCGGGACAGGGCTACTACGAGCAGTACTTC. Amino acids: CASSPAGQGYYEQYF.

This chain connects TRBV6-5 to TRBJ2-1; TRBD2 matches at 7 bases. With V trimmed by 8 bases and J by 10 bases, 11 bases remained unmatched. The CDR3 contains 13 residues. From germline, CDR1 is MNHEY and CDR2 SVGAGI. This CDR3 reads CASGTSTGGEQFF. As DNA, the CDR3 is TGTGCCAGCGGGACCTCCACCGGGGGGGAGCAGTTCTTC.

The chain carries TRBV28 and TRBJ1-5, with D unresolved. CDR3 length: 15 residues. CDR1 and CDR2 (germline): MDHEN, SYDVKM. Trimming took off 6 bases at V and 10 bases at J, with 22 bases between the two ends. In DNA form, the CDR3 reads TGTGCCAGCAGACAATTTCTCCCCCTGGGAGAACCCCAGCATTTT. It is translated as CASRQFLPLGEPQHF.

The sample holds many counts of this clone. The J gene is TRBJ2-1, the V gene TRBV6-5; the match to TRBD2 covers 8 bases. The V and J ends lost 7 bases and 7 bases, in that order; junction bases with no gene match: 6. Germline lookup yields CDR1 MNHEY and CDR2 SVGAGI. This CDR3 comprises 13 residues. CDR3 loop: CASKGGRRNEQFF. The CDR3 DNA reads TGTGCCAGCAAAGGCGGGAGGAGGAATGAGCAGTTCTTC.

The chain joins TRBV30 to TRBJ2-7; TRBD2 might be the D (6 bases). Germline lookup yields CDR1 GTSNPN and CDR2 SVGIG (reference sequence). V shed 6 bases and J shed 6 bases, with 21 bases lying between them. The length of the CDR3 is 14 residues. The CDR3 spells CACSLLSGATEQYF. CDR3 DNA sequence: TGTGCCTGCAGCCTACTTAGCGGAGCGACCGAGCAGTACTTC.

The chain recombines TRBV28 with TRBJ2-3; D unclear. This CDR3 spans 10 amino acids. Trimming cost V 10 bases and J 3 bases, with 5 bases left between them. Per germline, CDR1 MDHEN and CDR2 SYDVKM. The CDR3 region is CATQTDTQYF. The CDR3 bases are TGTGCCACCCAGACAGATACGCAGTATTTT.

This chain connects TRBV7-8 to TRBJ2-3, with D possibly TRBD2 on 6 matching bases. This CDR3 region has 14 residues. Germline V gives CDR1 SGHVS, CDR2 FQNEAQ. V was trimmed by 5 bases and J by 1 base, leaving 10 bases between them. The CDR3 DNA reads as TGTGCCAGCAGCCCCCCTAGCGGCACAGATACGCAGTATTTT. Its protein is CASSPPSGTDTQYF. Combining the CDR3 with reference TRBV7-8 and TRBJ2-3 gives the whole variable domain GAGVSQSPRYKVAKRGQDVALRCDPISGHVSLFWYQQALGQGPEFLTYFQNEAQLDKSGLPSDRFFAERPEGSVSTLKIQRTQQEDSAVYLCASSPPSGTDTQYFGPGTRLTVL.

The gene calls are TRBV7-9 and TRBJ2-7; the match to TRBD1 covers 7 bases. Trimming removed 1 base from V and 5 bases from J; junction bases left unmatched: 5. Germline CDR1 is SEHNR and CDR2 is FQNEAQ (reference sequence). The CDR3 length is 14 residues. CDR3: CASSLVPGGNEQYF. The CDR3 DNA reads TGTGCCAGCAGCTTAGTCCCAGGGGGTAACGAGCAGTACTTC.

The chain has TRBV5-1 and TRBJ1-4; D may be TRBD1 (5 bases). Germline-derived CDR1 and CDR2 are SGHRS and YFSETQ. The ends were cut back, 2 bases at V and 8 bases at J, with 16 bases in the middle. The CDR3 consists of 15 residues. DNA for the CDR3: TGCGCCAGCAGCTTTTTAAGCGGGGCGAGAGAAAAACTGTTTTTT. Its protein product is CASSFLSGAREKLFF.

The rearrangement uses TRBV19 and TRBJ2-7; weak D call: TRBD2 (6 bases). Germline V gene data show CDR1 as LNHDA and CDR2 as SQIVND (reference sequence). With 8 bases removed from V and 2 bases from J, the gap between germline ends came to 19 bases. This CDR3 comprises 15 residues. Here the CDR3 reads CASSDFPTGAYEQYF. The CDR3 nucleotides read TGTGCCAGTTCGGACTTTCCAACGGGGGCCTACGAGCAGTACTTC.

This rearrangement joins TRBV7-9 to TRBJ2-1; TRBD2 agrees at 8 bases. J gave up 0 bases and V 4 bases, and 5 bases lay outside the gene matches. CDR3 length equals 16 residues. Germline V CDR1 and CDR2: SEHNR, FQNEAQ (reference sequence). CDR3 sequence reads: CASSSHAGGSYNEQFF. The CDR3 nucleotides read TGTGCCAGCAGCTCTCACGCGGGAGGCTCCTACAATGAGCAGTTCTTC.

This CDR3 reads CASSTRGAGEKLFF. DNA of the CDR3: TGTGCCAGCAGCACGCGAGGGGCGGGCGAAAAACTGTTTTTT. The J gene is TRBJ1-4, the V gene TRBV7-9; D is possibly TRBD1 (5 bases). The CDR3 extends over 14 amino acids. Germline assignment: CDR1 SEHNR and CDR2 FQNEAQ (reference sequence). Trimming shortened V by 5 bases and J by 8 bases, and 15 bases separated the two germline ends.

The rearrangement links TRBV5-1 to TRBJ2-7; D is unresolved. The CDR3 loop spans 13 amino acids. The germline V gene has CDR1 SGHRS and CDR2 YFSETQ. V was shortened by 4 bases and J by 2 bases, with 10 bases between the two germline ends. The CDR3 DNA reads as TGCGCCAGCAGCCCCGGGCTTGCCTACGAGCAGTACTTC. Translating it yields CASSPGLAYEQYF.